The next 13 T cell receptor beta chains were all read from a single sample in a study of shared clonotypes between healthy human individuals. The assay was immunoSEQ multiplex PCR, and TCRdb's table has in-frame clones only and misses some. The sample lists just under 350,000 clones, around 79% seen once, with about 10% in the top ten. The sequencing input was memory CD4+ T cells sorted from blood. This sample's subset: CD45RA-negative fraction. These receptors came from a man aged 25-45 years in good health.

V gene TRBV5-1 combines with J gene TRBJ1-3; D might be TRBD1 (5 bases). The CDR3 runs 16 residues. V lost 4 bases and J lost 0, with 14 bases in between. Germline CDR1 is SGHRS and CDR2 is YFSETQ. CDR3 sequence reads: CASSLPGRDSGNTIYF. The CDR3 coding sequence is TGCGCCAGCAGCCTTCCCGGCAGGGACTCTGGAAACACCATATATTTT.

This chain uses TRBV6-4 with TRBJ2-1, with 8 bases that match TRBD2. Germline-derived CDR1 and CDR2 are MRHNA and SNTAGT. J was trimmed by 3 bases and V by 2 bases; bases with no gene match: 3. CDR3 length: 15 amino acids. The CDR3 is CASSDTSGGYNEQFF. The CDR3 coding sequence is TGTGCCAGCAGTGACACAAGCGGGGGCTACAATGAGCAGTTCTTC.

The chain links TRBV10-3 to TRBJ2-1; D gene unclear. CDR3 length equals 16 residues. CDR1 ENHRY and CDR2 SYGVKD come from the germline V gene. The V end lost 0 bases, the J end lost 9 bases, and 18 bases lay between the germline ends. The CDR3 region is CAISESRAGRPPEQFF. The CDR3 coding sequence is TGTGCCATCAGTGAGTCACGGGCCGGCCGGCCTCCTGAGCAGTTCTTC.

The chain joins TRBV30 to TRBJ2-1, with TRBD2 identical over 7 bases. V gave up 2 bases and J gave up 12 bases; unmatched junction bases: 10. Germline V lookup: CDR1 GTSNPN, CDR2 SVGIG (reference sequence). The CDR3 extends over 13 amino acids. The CDR3 sequence is CAWSIAGHSAQFF. For the CDR3, the DNA is TGTGCCTGGAGTATAGCGGGCCACTCGGCGCAGTTCTTC.

This clone occurred a few times. V and J are TRBV27 and TRBJ2-7, with TRBD1 matching 7 bases. The germline CDR1 and CDR2 sequences are MNHEY and SMNVEV (reference sequence). The CDR3 is 14 amino acids. The ends lost 6 bases at V and 3 bases at J; junction bases unmatched: 8. CDR3 DNA sequence: TGTGCCAGCAGAGACAGGGAACCCCACTACGAGCAGTACTTC. It translates to CASRDREPHYEQYF.

This chain joins TRBV6-5 and TRBJ2-4; 7 bases are a match to TRBD2. Unmatched junction bases numbered 5, after V lost 8 bases and J lost 7 bases. Germline values: CDR1 MNHEY, CDR2 SVGAGI. The CDR3 covers 12 residues. As DNA, the CDR3 is TGTGCCAGCGGGAGGGCCGAGAACATTCAGTACTTC. Encoded protein: CASGRAENIQYF.

On this clone itself: Other DNA sequences in this sample translate to the same CDR3. The chain joins TRBV30 to TRBJ2-7, with D perhaps TRBD2 (5 bases). CDR1 GTSNPN and CDR2 SVGIG come from the germline V gene (reference sequence). This CDR3 has 13 amino acids. V dropped 3 bases and J dropped 7 bases, with 16 bases sitting between them. The DNA of the CDR3 is TGTGCCTGGAGCCACGGACGGAGCGGTGAGCAGTACTTC. Residues: CAWSHGRSGEQYF.

A remark on this clone: A much larger clone is a single base away; this may be a read error. The V and J genes are TRBV11-3 and TRBJ2-3; D is undetermined. Germline V gene sequence: CDR1 SGHNT, CDR2 YENEEA. Trimming shortened V by 0 bases and J by 6 bases, and 7 bases separated the two germline ends. This CDR3 is 13 amino acids long. This chain's CDR3 is CASSLDLGDTQYF. CDR3 bases: TGTGCCAGCAGCTTAGACCTCGGGGATACGCAGTATTTT.

V gene TRBV5-5 combines with J gene TRBJ2-1, with a weak D call TRBD1 (6 bases). Per germline, CDR1 SGHKS and CDR2 YYEKEE (reference sequence). V dropped 6 bases and J dropped 8 bases, with 21 bases sitting between them. The CDR3 length is 15 residues. CDR3 residues: CASTTGPHEVYEQFF. The CDR3 DNA sequence: TGTGCCAGCACTACAGGGCCGCACGAGGTCTATGAGCAGTTCTTC.

This clone was counted a single time. The rearrangement joins TRBV4-2 to TRBJ2-2; TRBD2 is a possible D gene (6 bases). Germline-derived CDR1 and CDR2 are LGHNA and YNFKEQ. The CDR3 has 17 amino acids. V dropped 0 bases and J dropped 6 bases, with 17 bases sitting between them. CDR3 protein: CASSQESRVGGAGELFF. In nucleotides, the CDR3 is TGTGCCAGCAGCCAAGAATCCAGGGTAGGAGGGGCCGGGGAGCTGTTTTTT.

This clone showed up just a few times. The chain joins TRBV11-3 to TRBJ1-5; 9 bases agree with TRBD1. V lost 2 bases and J lost 6; bases outside the gene matches: 5. Germline CDR1 and CDR2: SGHNT and YENEEA. The length of the CDR3 is 15 residues. This CDR3 is CASSLTGGSGQPQHF. The CDR3 DNA sequence: TGTGCCAGCAGCTTAACAGGGGGCTCAGGTCAGCCCCAGCATTTT.

This clone was recorded once. The chain has TRBV11-2 and TRBJ2-7, with a tentative D call TRBD1 (6 bases). Trimming took 5 bases from V and 7 from J, leaving 18 bases between them. The CDR3 totals 14 residues. From germline, CDR1 is SGHAT and CDR2 FQNNGV. DNA of the CDR3: TGTGCCAGCAGCCGCCAAACCGGGGACATGGAGCAGTACTTC. It specifies CASSRQTGDMEQYF.

Ten or more counts support this clone. The chain has TRBV6-6 and TRBJ2-7; weak D call: TRBD2 (6 bases). Germline lookup yields CDR1 MNHNY and CDR2 SVGAGI (reference sequence). Trimming shortened V by 7 bases and J by 0 bases, and 13 bases separated the two germline ends. The CDR3 runs 14 residues. The CDR3 sequence: CASTRGTGSYEQYF. CDR3 bases: TGTGCCAGCACTAGAGGGACTGGCTCCTACGAGCAGTACTTC.